A selection of T cell receptor beta chains follows, all from one sample in a study of cytomegalovirus exposure and HLA in healthy donors. Only in-frame clones appear in the TCRdb table, and some are missing; sequencing was by immunoSEQ multiplex PCR. The sample includes 150,000 to 200,000 clones, roughly 83% of them seen just once. The specimen sequenced was PBMCs. The receptors shown here come from a woman aged 50 to 65 in good health and CMV-seronegative. CDR3s include the opening cysteine and the closing phenylalanine or tryptophan. D genes are given only for firm matches. Not all rows give a size; the values are once, few, many and, for expanded clones, a class.

CDR3: CASGFGTGETQYF; DNA: TGCGCCAGCGGCTTTGGGACAGGGGAGACCCAGTACTTC; V: TRBV5-1; length: 13; size: -; D: TRBD1; J: TRBJ2-5
CDR3: CASVGQDLVGQYF; DNA: TGTGCCAGCGTAGGACAGGACCTCGTTGGGCAGTACTTC; V: TRBV6-4; length: 13; size: -; D: TRBD1; J: TRBJ2-7
CDR3: CASSFLDTFETQYF; DNA: TGTGCCAGCAGTTTCTTGGACACTTTTGAGACCCAGTACTTC; V: TRBV6-1; length: 14; size: -; D: -; J: TRBJ2-5
CDR3: CASRPTTYNEQFF; DNA: TGTGCCAGCAGACCGACTACCTACAATGAGCAGTTCTTC; V: TRBV28; length: 13; size: once; D: -; J: TRBJ2-1
CDR3: CASSLRGGSGSLEQFF; DNA: TGTGCCAGCAGCTTAAGAGGGGGTAGCGGGAGTTTAGAGCAGTTCTTC; V: TRBV7-3; length: 16; size: -; D: TRBD2; J: TRBJ2-1
CDR3: CASSEALAGHNEQFF; DNA: TGTGCCAGCAGTGAAGCCCTAGCGGGCCACAATGAGCAGTTCTTC; V: TRBV6-1; length: 15; size: -; D: TRBD2; J: TRBJ2-1
CDR3: CASSFPGTGGSYEQYF; DNA: TGTGCCAGCAGTTTCCCAGGGACAGGGGGATCCTACGAGCAGTACTTC; V: TRBV28; length: 16; size: -; D: TRBD1; J: TRBJ2-7
CDR3: CASSESGTFYGYTF; DNA: TGTGCCAGCAGTGAATCTGGGACATTCTATGGCTACACCTTC; V: TRBV25-1; length: 14; size: -; D: -; J: TRBJ1-2
CDR3: CASSLGSSGTTDTQYF; DNA: TGTGCCAGCAGCTTGGGGTCTAGCGGGACGACAGATACGCAGTATTTT; V: TRBV5-4; length: 16; size: -; D: TRBD2; J: TRBJ2-3
CDR3: CASSLGLATYNEQFF; DNA: TGTGCCAGCAGTCTGGGACTAGCGACCTACAATGAGCAGTTCTTC; V: TRBV7-9; length: 15; size: -; D: TRBD2; J: TRBJ2-1
CDR3: CASRMGLRPFNEQFF; DNA: TGTGCCAGCAGGATGGGACTACGCCCCTTCAATGAGCAGTTCTTC; V: TRBV2; length: 15; size: -; D: TRBD2; J: TRBJ2-1
CDR3: CASSALRQGVIFPSEQYF; DNA: TGTGCCAGCAGCGCATTAAGACAGGGGGTAATCTTCCCGTCGGAGCAGTACTTC; V: TRBV7-9; length: 18; size: -; D: TRBD1; J: TRBJ2-7
CDR3: CASSFDSTSQETQYF; DNA: TGCGCCAGCAGCTTTGACTCCACATCCCAAGAGACCCAGTACTTC; V: TRBV5-1; length: 15; size: -; D: -; J: TRBJ2-5
CDR3: CASSKGQGVETQYF; DNA: TGTGCCAGTAGTAAGGGACAGGGGGTAGAGACCCAGTACTTC; V: TRBV19; length: 14; size: -; D: TRBD1; J: TRBJ2-5
CDR3: CASSGGLGEQYF; DNA: TGTGCCAGTAGCGGAGGGCTCGGCGAGCAGTACTTC; V: TRBV19; length: 12; size: -; D: -; J: TRBJ2-7
CDR3: CASRVSAGGVGYNEQFF; DNA: TGTGCCAGCCGTGTGTCCGCGGGGGGGGTTGGTTACAATGAGCAGTTCTTC; V: TRBV6-1; length: 17; size: -; D: TRBD2; J: TRBJ2-1
CDR3: CASSEGGFGNTIYF; DNA: TGTGCCAGCAGTGAAGGGGGCTTTGGAAACACCATATATTTT; V: TRBV2; length: 14; size: -; D: -; J: TRBJ1-3
CDR3: CASSPAGGGYEQYF; DNA: TGCGCCAGCAGCCCAGCGGGGGGGGGTTACGAGCAGTACTTC; V: TRBV4-1; length: 14; size: -; D: TRBD2; J: TRBJ2-7
CDR3: CASSYSRGRGEKLFF; DNA: TGTGCCAGCAGTTACTCAAGGGGGAGAGGTGAAAAACTGTTTTTT; V: TRBV6-5; length: 15; size: -; D: -; J: TRBJ1-4
CDR3: CASSLGRINVEQYF; DNA: TGTGCCAGCAGTTTGGGCAGGATTAACGTCGAGCAGTACTTC; V: TRBV27; length: 14; size: -; D: -; J: TRBJ2-7
CDR3: CASSVGSGGIQETQYF; DNA: TGTGCCAGCAGCGTAGGTAGCGGGGGAATTCAAGAGACCCAGTACTTC; V: TRBV9; length: 16; size: once; D: TRBD2; J: TRBJ2-5
CDR3: CASRPCIRQRTYEQYF; DNA: TGTGCAAGTCGCCCATGCATACGACAGCGAACCTACGAGCAGTACTTC; V: TRBV12-2; length: 16; size: -; D: -; J: TRBJ2-7
CDR3: CASGTDRERDGYTF; DNA: TGTGCCAGCGGTACCGACAGGGAAAGAGATGGCTACACCTTC; V: TRBV2; length: 14; size: -; D: TRBD1; J: TRBJ1-2
CDR3: CASSVAYGELFF; DNA: TGTGCCAGCAGCGTAGCGTATGGGGAGCTGTTTTTT; V: TRBV9; length: 12; size: -; D: -; J: TRBJ2-2
CDR3: CASSFAGGLVNTGELFF; DNA: TGTGCCAGCAGCTTCGCCGGGGGACTAGTAAACACCGGGGAGCTGTTTTTT; V: TRBV5-8; length: 17; size: -; D: TRBD2; J: TRBJ2-2
CDR3: CASSLLGGGSYEQYF; DNA: TGCGCCAGCAGCTTGCTCGGCGGGGGCTCCTACGAGCAGTACTTC; V: TRBV5-1; length: 15; size: -; D: TRBD2; J: TRBJ2-7
CDR3: CASSLELAGKDTQYF; DNA: TGTGCCAGCAGCTTGGAACTAGCGGGGAAGGATACGCAGTATTTT; V: TRBV5-4; length: 15; size: -; D: TRBD2; J: TRBJ2-3
CDR3: CASSSTGGNTGELFF; DNA: TGTGCCAGCAGCTCTACAGGGGGGAACACCGGGGAGCTGTTTTTT; V: TRBV7-6; length: 15; size: -; D: TRBD1; J: TRBJ2-2
CDR3: CASSSVYRGSNQPQHF; DNA: TGTGCCAGCAGTTCCGTCTACAGGGGTAGCAATCAGCCCCAGCATTTT; V: TRBV28; length: 16; size: -; D: TRBD1; J: TRBJ1-5
CDR3: CASSLAAGGPYNEQFF; DNA: TGTGCCAGCAGCTTAGCAGCGGGGGGACCCTACAATGAGCAGTTCTTC; V: TRBV7-2; length: 16; size: -; D: TRBD2; J: TRBJ2-1
CDR3: CASSSGHWGGQVNTGELFF; DNA: TGTGCCAGCAGCTCGGGACACTGGGGGGGCCAGGTGAACACCGGGGAGCTGTTTTTT; V: TRBV13; length: 19; size: -; D: -; J: TRBJ2-2
CDR3: CASSQLTGGNSPLHF; DNA: TGCGCCAGCAGCCAACTGACAGGGGGAAATTCACCCCTCCACTTT; V: TRBV4-3; length: 15; size: -; D: TRBD1; J: TRBJ1-6
CDR3: CASSLGLAGQGTQYF; DNA: TGTGCCAGCAGCTTGGGACTAGCGGGGCAGGGGACCCAGTACTTC; V: TRBV7-3; length: 15; size: -; D: TRBD2; J: TRBJ2-5
CDR3: CASSSWDRGSGYTF; DNA: TGTGCCAGCAGTAGCTGGGACAGGGGAAGTGGCTACACCTTC; V: TRBV2; length: 14; size: -; D: TRBD1; J: TRBJ1-2
CDR3: CASSVQLRNEQFF; DNA: TGTGCCAGCAGTGTTCAACTGCGCAATGAGCAGTTCTTC; V: TRBV2; length: 13; size: -; D: -; J: TRBJ2-1
CDR3: CASSQEGRANEQFF; DNA: TGCGCCAGCAGCCAAGAGGGGCGAGCCAATGAGCAGTTCTTC; V: TRBV4-3; length: 14; size: -; D: -; J: TRBJ2-1
CDR3: CASSQGYDRRGYGYTF; DNA: TGTGCCAGCAGCCAAGGGTACGACCGCCGGGGCTATGGCTACACCTTC; V: TRBV2; length: 16; size: -; D: -; J: TRBJ1-2
CDR3: CASSLPGLEAYGYTF; DNA: TGTGCCAGCAGCTTACCGGGTTTAGAGGCCTATGGCTACACCTTC; V: TRBV5-4; length: 15; size: -; D: -; J: TRBJ1-2
CDR3: CASSATLGLSYGYTF; DNA: TGTGCCAGCAGCGCCACCTTGGGACTGAGCTATGGCTACACCTTC; V: TRBV9; length: 15; size: -; D: -; J: TRBJ1-2
CDR3: CASRVGARGIDTQYF; DNA: TGTGCCAGCAGAGTCGGCGCGCGAGGGATAGATACGCAGTATTTT; V: TRBV27; length: 15; size: -; D: -; J: TRBJ2-3
CDR3: CASSALSTGELFF; DNA: TGTGCCAGCAGCGCCCTATCAACCGGGGAGCTGTTTTTT; V: TRBV11-3; length: 13; size: few; D: -; J: TRBJ2-2
CDR3: CSVGQGVVNTEAFF; DNA: TGCAGCGTTGGCCAGGGGGTAGTGAACACTGAAGCTTTCTTT; V: TRBV29-1; length: 14; size: -; D: TRBD1; J: TRBJ1-1
CDR3: CASSTRQGGQPQHF; DNA: TGTGCCAGTAGTACCAGACAGGGCGGGCAGCCCCAGCATTTT; V: TRBV19; length: 14; size: -; D: TRBD1; J: TRBJ1-5
CDR3: CASSLAPDRAGQPQHF; DNA: TGCGCCAGCTCCCTGGCCCCCGACAGGGCTGGGCAGCCCCAGCATTTT; V: TRBV5-1; length: 16; size: -; D: TRBD1; J: TRBJ1-5
CDR3: CASSSPGEQYF; DNA: TGTGCCAGCAGCTCGCCGGGAGAGCAGTACTTC; V: TRBV7-2; length: 11; size: -; D: -; J: TRBJ2-7
CDR3: CASSFAGKTNEKLFF; DNA: TGTGCCAGCAGCTTCGCAGGGAAGACTAATGAAAAACTGTTTTTT; V: TRBV5-8; length: 15; size: -; D: -; J: TRBJ1-4
CDR3: CASSQGGRGSYEQYF; DNA: TGTGCCAGCTCCCAAGGGGGAAGGGGGTCCTACGAGCAGTACTTC; V: TRBV18; length: 15; size: -; D: -; J: TRBJ2-7
CDR3: CASSDDGGTMNEQFF; DNA: TGTGCCAGCAGTGACGATGGGGGCACAATGAATGAGCAGTTCTTC; V: TRBV6-4; length: 15; size: medium-sized; D: -; J: TRBJ2-1
CDR3: CASSMSQGRSDGAEAFF; DNA: TGTGCCAGTAGTATGAGTCAGGGTCGGAGTGACGGCGCTGAAGCTTTCTTT; V: TRBV19; length: 17; size: once; D: -; J: TRBJ1-1